This entry lists 31 T cell receptor beta chains sequenced from one sample in a study of shared clonotypes between healthy human individuals. The protocol was immunoSEQ multiplex PCR, while the TCRdb copy is restricted to in-frame clones and leaves out a portion. The sample holds roughly 2.5 million clones, about 92% seen once. The sequencing input was naive CD4+ T cells sorted from blood. Subset specified: CD45RA+ positively selected. The source of these receptors is a man aged 18 to 29 in good health.

The genes are TRBV5-1 and TRBJ2-5; TRBD1 agrees at 7 bases. V lost 0 bases and J lost 2; bases outside the gene matches: 7. This CDR3 contains 16 residues. CDR1 and CDR2 (germline): SGHRS, YFSETQ. Here the CDR3 reads CASSLAGTETQETQYF. In DNA form, the CDR3 reads TGCGCCAGCAGCTTGGCCGGGACAGAGACTCAAGAGACCCAGTACTTC.

The genes are TRBV2 and TRBJ2-2; D possibly uses TRBD1 or TRBD2 (5 bases each). There are 14 residues in the CDR3. Germline loops: CDR1 SNHLY, CDR2 FYNNEI. Trimming removed 4 bases from V and 5 bases from J, with 11 bases in between. As DNA, the CDR3 is TGTGCCAGCAGTGGGGGGTGGTCGACCGGGGAGCTGTTTTTT. Protein product: CASSGGWSTGELFF.

The rearrangement links TRBV10-2 to TRBJ2-7; 10 bases line up with TRBD2. Trimming cost V 4 bases and J 6 bases; bases outside gene matches: 3. The CDR3 is 13 amino acids. Germline V gene data show CDR1 as WSHSY and CDR2 as SAAADI. The CDR3: CASSGLAGVEQYF. The CDR3 DNA sequence: TGCGCCAGCAGTGGGCTAGCGGGAGTCGAGCAGTACTTC.

J is TRBJ2-2 and V is TRBV5-1, with D possibly being TRBD2 (6 bases). There are 16 residues in the CDR3. Germline-derived CDR1 and CDR2 are SGHRS and YFSETQ. The V and J ends lost 4 bases and 0 bases respectively, with 13 bases between them. The CDR3 reads CASSPGIAANTGELFF. The CDR3 DNA reads TGCGCCAGCAGCCCCGGGATAGCGGCGAACACCGGGGAGCTGTTTTTT. The entire variable domain, with the rest obtained from reference TRBV5-1 and TRBJ2-2, is as follows: KAGVTQTPRYLIKTRGQQVTLSCSPISGHRSVSWYQQTPGQGLQFLFEYFSETQRNKGNFPGRFSGRQFSNSRSEMNVSTLELGDSALYLCASSPGIAANTGELFFGEGSRLTVL.

Here the CDR3 reads CASSQGGIPYEQYF. The CDR3 DNA follows: TGTGCCAGCAGCCAAGGAGGGATCCCCTACGAGCAGTACTTC. The V gene is TRBV14, the J gene TRBJ2-7; TRBD2 is a possible D gene (5 bases). CDR1 and CDR2 from the germline V gene are SGHDN and FVKESK. V was trimmed by 1 base and J by 2 bases, leaving 9 bases between them. The CDR3 is made up of 14 amino acids.

The chain is built from TRBV28 and TRBJ2-7; 8 nucleotides agree with TRBD2. This CDR3 is 12 amino acids long. The J segment lost 6 bases and the V segment lost 6 bases, leaving 4 bases of the junction unmatched. Germline CDR1 is MDHEN and CDR2 is SYDVKM. The CDR3 coding sequence is TGTGCCAGCAGCCGGGGGGGCGGCGAGCAGTACTTC. It yields the protein CASSRGGGEQYF.

The CDR3 coding sequence is TGTGCCAGTCTGGGGAGTTGGCGTTTGGACGAGCAGTACTTC. Translating it yields CASLGSWRLDEQYF. The gene calls are TRBV6-1 and TRBJ2-7; maybe TRBD2 (5 bases). The CDR3 spans 14 residues. V dropped 9 bases and J dropped 5 bases, with 20 bases sitting between them. CDR1 is MNHNS, CDR2 SASEGT, per germline.

The V call is TRBV2, the J call TRBJ2-3, with 8 bases aligning to TRBD2. CDR1 SNHLY and CDR2 FYNNEI come from the germline V gene. This CDR3 has 15 residues. J was trimmed by 3 bases and V by 6 bases; bases with no gene match: 8. The CDR3 region has the DNA TGTGCCAGCAGCAGCGGGGGTCGATATACAGATACGCAGTATTTT. This gives the protein CASSSGGRYTDTQYF.

This clone was picked up one time. V and J are TRBV9 and TRBJ2-5; D call uncertain. Germline V gene lookup returns CDR1 SGDLS and CDR2 YYNGEE. V was shortened by 2 bases and J by 0 bases, with 11 bases between the two germline ends. The CDR3 sequence is 15 residues long. CDR3 coding DNA: TGTGCCAGCAGCGTTTGTTTTCTGTACCAAGAGACCCAGTACTTC. Translating it yields CASSVCFLYQETQYF. The whole variable domain, remainder taken from reference TRBV9 and TRBJ2-5, is DSGVTQTPKHLITATGQRVTLRCSPRSGDLSVYWYQQSLDQGLQFLIQYYNGEERAKGNILERFSAQQFPDLHSELNLSSLELGDSALYFCASSVCFLYQETQYFGPGTRLLVL.

The sample holds a few counts of this clone. The rearrangement uses TRBV6-1 and TRBJ1-1, with D hard to call. Germline CDR1 MNHNS, CDR2 SASEGT. This CDR3 is built from 13 residues. Trimming shortened V by 6 bases and J by 3 bases, and 11 bases separated the two germline ends. This CDR3 is CASRAGLYTEAFF. In DNA, the CDR3 is TGTGCCAGCAGGGCAGGACTTTACACTGAAGCTTTCTTT.

Of note for this clone: Other DNA sequences in this specimen translate into the identical CDR3. The CDR3 region has the DNA TGTGCCAGCAGCCGAGGACAGGGGGTCTATGGCTACACCTTC. It translates to CASSRGQGVYGYTF. V is TRBV6-5 and J is TRBJ1-2, with 10 bases identical to TRBD1. The V gene's germline CDR1 is MNHEY and CDR2 SVGAGI. V lost 6 bases to trimming and J lost 4 bases; unmatched junction nucleotides: 5. This CDR3 is 14 amino acids long.

The chain joins TRBV5-1 to TRBJ1-5; TRBD1 aligns across 7 bases. V lost 3 bases and J lost 10; bases outside the gene matches: 10. The CDR3 totals 14 residues. Germline V lookup: CDR1 SGHRS, CDR2 YFSETQ. The CDR3 reads CASSSGQPGEPQHF. CDR3 DNA: TGCGCCAGCAGCTCGGGACAGCCGGGAGAACCCCAGCATTTT. Supplemented by reference TRBV5-1 and TRBJ1-5, the full variable domain reads KAGVTQTPRYLIKTRGQQVTLSCSPISGHRSVSWYQQTPGQGLQFLFEYFSETQRNKGNFPGRFSGRQFSNSRSEMNVSTLELGDSALYLCASSSGQPGEPQHFGDGTRLSIL.

The chain combines TRBV7-2 with TRBJ1-2, with 7 bases aligning to TRBD1. This CDR3 spans 16 amino acids. Germline CDR1 and CDR2: SGHTA and FQGNSA. Germline trimming cut 5 bases from V and 4 bases from J; bases unmatched to any gene: 13. In nucleotides, the CDR3 is TGTGCCAGCAGCCCCACGGACAGGCGTTCTTTCTATGGCTACACCTTC. Its translation: CASSPTDRRSFYGYTF.

V gene TRBV19 combines with J gene TRBJ1-3; 7 positions agree with TRBD1. Germline values: CDR1 LNHDA, CDR2 SQIVND (reference sequence). This CDR3 comprises 15 residues. V was clipped by 8 bases and J by 4 bases; unmatched bases: 11. The CDR3: CASGSFRGEGNTIYF. CDR3 bases: TGTGCCAGTGGAAGTTTCAGGGGGGAAGGAAACACCATATATTTT. Combining the CDR3 with reference TRBV19 and TRBJ1-3 gives the whole variable domain DGGITQSPKYLFRKEGQNVTLSCEQNLNHDAMYWYRQDPGQGLRLIYYSQIVNDFQKGDIAEGYSVSREKKESFPLTVTSAQKNPTAFYLCASGSFRGEGNTIYFGEGSWLTVV.

The chain joins TRBV5-1 to TRBJ1-2, with D possibly TRBD1 on 5 matching bases. Trimming removed 3 bases at V and 5 bases at J, with 8 bases between. This CDR3 is built from 12 residues. CDR1 and CDR2 (germline): SGHRS, YFSETQ. This chain's CDR3 is CASSSGTYGYTF. The CDR3 bases are TGCGCCAGCAGCTCCGGGACTTATGGCTACACCTTC.

This clone was recorded only once. The chain recombines TRBV5-1 with TRBJ2-7; 9 positions agree with TRBD2. V shed 6 bases, J shed 2 bases, and the junction held 6 bases outside the gene matches. The germline V gene encodes CDR1 SGHRS and CDR2 YFSETQ. The CDR3 is made up of 14 amino acids. For the CDR3, the DNA is TGCGCCAGCAAACCGTCTAGCGGGACCTACGAGCAGTACTTC. It yields the protein CASKPSSGTYEQYF.

This clone was counted a single time. This sample includes further DNA sequences coding for the same CDR3. The gene calls are TRBV19 and TRBJ1-1; TRBD1 agrees at 7 bases. The germline V gene has CDR1 LNHDA and CDR2 SQIVND (reference sequence). With 4 bases clipped from V and 1 base from J, the junction kept 6 bases outside the gene matches. This CDR3 has 15 residues. In DNA form, the CDR3 reads TGTGCCAGTAGTACTTCCGGGACAGCGAACACTGAAGCTTTCTTT. Its protein is CASSTSGTANTEAFF.

The V gene is TRBV9, the J gene TRBJ2-3; D is possibly TRBD2 (5 bases). From germline, CDR1 is SGDLS and CDR2 YYNGEE. The CDR3 extends over 14 amino acids. V lost 3 bases to trimming and J lost 2 bases, with 10 bases between them. CDR3 region: CASSARTVTDTQYF. For the CDR3, the DNA is TGTGCCAGCAGCGCCCGGACTGTCACAGATACGCAGTATTTT.

The CDR3 region is CGALHMNTEAFF. Here the CDR3 DNA reads TGCGGGGCTTTACACATGAACACTGAAGCTTTCTTT. This chain joins TRBV29-1 and TRBJ1-1, with a possible D match to TRBD1 (5 bases). Germline assignment: CDR1 SQVTM and CDR2 ANQGSEA. The CDR3 has 12 residues.

This rearrangement joins TRBV4-1 to TRBJ2-7; the match to TRBD1 covers 9 bases. The CDR3 is 15 residues long. Germline assignment: CDR1 MGHRA and CDR2 YSYEKL. With V trimmed by 4 bases and J by 5 bases, 9 bases remained unmatched. This CDR3 reads CASSLSGTGNNEQYF. CDR3 sequence (DNA): TGCGCCAGCAGCCTTTCCGGGACAGGGAACAACGAGCAGTACTTC.

This rearrangement joins TRBV9 to TRBJ1-2; D remains ambiguous. CDR1 is SGDLS and CDR2 is YYNGEE in the germline V gene. The CDR3 contains 13 residues. The V gene lost 4 bases and the J gene lost 10 bases, with 17 bases spanning the gap. The CDR3 loop reads CASSPTDAVDYTF. Written as DNA, the CDR3 is TGTGCCAGCAGCCCTACGGATGCGGTCGACTACACCTTC. The whole variable domain, filled in from reference TRBV9 and TRBJ1-2, reads DSGVTQTPKHLITATGQRVTLRCSPRSGDLSVYWYQQSLDQGLQFLIQYYNGEERAKGNILERFSAQQFPDLHSELNLSSLELGDSALYFCASSPTDAVDYTFGSGTRLTVV.

With regard to this clone: Additional DNA sequences in this sample encode the identical CDR3. V and J are TRBV18 and TRBJ2-2; 10 nucleotides match TRBD2. V was clipped by 4 bases and J by 5 bases; unmatched bases: 1. Per the germline V gene, CDR1 is KGHSH and CDR2 is LQKENI. CDR3 length: 14 residues. The CDR3 here is CASSLLAGTGELFF. The CDR3 DNA follows: TGTGCCAGCTCACTACTAGCGGGGACCGGGGAGCTGTTTTTT.

Regarding this clone: The sample has other DNA sequences that encode this CDR3 too. CDR3 sequence: CAWSVQGGSQPQHF. CDR3 sequence (DNA): TGTGCCTGGAGTGTGCAGGGGGGATCTCAGCCCCAGCATTTT. The chain uses TRBV30 and TRBJ1-5; 7 positions agree with TRBD1. The CDR3 has 14 residues. V shed 0 bases and J 6 bases; nucleotides not matched to a gene: 5. Per the germline V gene, CDR1 is GTSNPN and CDR2 is SVGIG (reference sequence). The complete variable domain, with remaining parts taken from reference TRBV30 and TRBJ1-5, reads SQTIHQWPATLVQPVGSPLSLECTVEGTSNPNLYWYRQAAGRGLQLLFYSVGIGQISSEVPQNLSASRPQDRQFILSSKKLLLSDSGFYLCAWSVQGGSQPQHFGDGTRLSIL.

The chain recombines TRBV5-5 with TRBJ1-3, with 9 bases aligning to TRBD1. The CDR3 has 15 residues. CDR1 and CDR2 from the germline V gene are SGHKS and YYEKEE (reference sequence). The V segment lost 4 bases and the J segment 4 bases; nucleotides outside the gene matches: 6. The CDR3 loop reads CASSLPGTGGNTIYF. The CDR3 nucleotides read TGTGCCAGCAGCCTCCCGGGGACAGGGGGAAACACCATATATTTT.

The chain combines TRBV30 with TRBJ1-1; D is uncertain. CDR1 and CDR2 (germline): GTSNPN, SVGIG (reference sequence). Trimming stripped 3 bases from V and 5 bases from J, with 13 bases between. This CDR3 contains 13 residues. CDR3 region: CAWRLVLGTEAFF. DNA for the CDR3: TGTGCCTGGAGGTTGGTCCTAGGAACTGAAGCTTTCTTT. Complete variable domain (other parts from reference TRBV30 and TRBJ1-1): SQTIHQWPATLVQPVGSPLSLECTVEGTSNPNLYWYRQAAGRGLQLLFYSVGIGQISSEVPQNLSASRPQDRQFILSSKKLLLSDSGFYLCAWRLVLGTEAFFGQGTRLTVV.

The V call is TRBV5-1, the J call TRBJ2-1; 7 bases line up with TRBD2. This CDR3 has 14 residues. V lost 4 bases, J lost 7 bases, and 8 bases stayed unmatched. The germline V gene has CDR1 SGHRS and CDR2 YFSETQ. The CDR3 spells CASSPALAANEQFF. As DNA, the CDR3 is TGCGCCAGCAGCCCGGCCCTAGCGGCGAATGAGCAGTTCTTC.

The chain has TRBV5-6 and TRBJ2-2; the match to TRBD2 covers 7 bases. The CDR3 length is 15 residues. Germline V lookup: CDR1 SGHDT, CDR2 YYEEEE. Germline trimming cut 3 bases from V and 6 bases from J; bases unmatched to any gene: 8. CDR3: CASSSWGGRSGELFF. CDR3 DNA: TGTGCCAGCAGCTCATGGGGCGGGAGATCCGGGGAGCTGTTTTTT.

Worth noting for this clone: Within the sample, other DNA sequences also encode this same CDR3. The gene calls are TRBV25-1 and TRBJ2-3; D is ambiguous. Germline V gives CDR1 MGHDK, CDR2 SYGVNS. V shed 3 bases and J shed 0 bases, with 4 bases lying between them. The CDR3 contains 13 residues. For the CDR3, the DNA is TGTGCCAGCAGTGACTCAAGCACAGATACGCAGTATTTT. Its protein product is CASSDSSTDTQYF.

CDR3: CSVDKQTGGGDQPQHF. DNA of the CDR3: TGCAGCGTTGATAAACAGACGGGGGGGGGTGATCAGCCCCAGCATTTT. The rearrangement joins TRBV29-1 to TRBJ1-5, with D possibly TRBD1 on 5 matching bases. The V end was cut by 3 bases, the J end by 5 bases, with 20 bases between. This CDR3 comprises 16 residues. Germline V gene data show CDR1 as SQVTM and CDR2 as ANQGSEA. Together with reference TRBV29-1 and TRBJ1-5, the CDR3 gives the full variable domain: SAVISQKPSRDICQRGTSLTIQCQVDSQVTMMFWYRQQPGQSLTLIATANQGSEATYESGFVIDKFPISRPNLTFSTLTVSNMSPEDSSIYLCSVDKQTGGGDQPQHFGDGTRLSIL.

V gene TRBV5-1 combines with J gene TRBJ2-3, with 15 nucleotides matching TRBD2. Germline V gene lookup returns CDR1 SGHRS and CDR2 YFSETQ. J lost 2 bases, V lost 5 bases, and 3 bases had no gene match. This CDR3 is built from 16 residues. The CDR3 loop is CASRGLAGGLTDTQYF. CDR3 nucleotides: TGCGCCAGCAGGGGACTAGCGGGGGGCCTCACAGATACGCAGTATTTT.

The rearrangement links TRBV6-4 to TRBJ2-1; TRBD2 aligns across 7 bases. Germline CDR1 is MRHNA and CDR2 is SNTAGT. J was trimmed by 0 bases and V by 9 bases; bases with no gene match: 5. This CDR3 contains 14 residues. CDR3 sequence: CASRRESSYNEQFF. The DNA for the CDR3 is TGTGCCAGTCGGCGGGAGAGCTCCTACAATGAGCAGTTCTTC.